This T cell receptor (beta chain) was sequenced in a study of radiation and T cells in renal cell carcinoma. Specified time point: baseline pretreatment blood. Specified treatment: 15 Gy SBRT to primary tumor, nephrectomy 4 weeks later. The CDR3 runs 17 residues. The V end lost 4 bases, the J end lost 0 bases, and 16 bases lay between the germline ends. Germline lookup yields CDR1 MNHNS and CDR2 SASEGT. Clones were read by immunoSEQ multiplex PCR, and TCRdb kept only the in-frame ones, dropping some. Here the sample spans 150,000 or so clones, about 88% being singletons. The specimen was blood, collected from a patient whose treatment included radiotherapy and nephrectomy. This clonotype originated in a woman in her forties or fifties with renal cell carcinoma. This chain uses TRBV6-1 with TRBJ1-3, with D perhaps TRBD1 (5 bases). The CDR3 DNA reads TGTGCCAGCAGTGGCCAACTGGACACTAGCTCTGGAAACACCATATATTTT. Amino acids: CASSGQLDTSSGNTIYF.